The clone carrying this T cell receptor beta chain appeared a single time. The antigen is undetermined. PCR involved 60 Vbeta and 13 Jbeta primers. TCRdb keeps only in-frame clones here, not all; method: immunoSEQ multiplex PCR. The table lists 190,000 or so clones, about 80% of them singletons. These data come from a study of cytomegalovirus exposure and HLA in healthy donors. General study points: Sequencing artifact likely explains a cluster of highly shared sequence variants.

CDR1 and CDR2 from the germline V gene are SGHKS and YYEKEE (reference sequence). Trimming removed 4 bases from V and 4 bases from J; junction bases left unmatched: 12. The CDR3 consists of 18 residues. The rearrangement links TRBV5-5 to TRBJ2-6; 9 bases are a match to TRBD1. Sequencing was done on a sample of PBMCs. The receptor comes from a boy aged 5-17 years in good health and CMV-seronegative. CDR3 amino acids: CASSLIPGQGSGANVLTF. Written as DNA, the CDR3 is TGTGCCAGCAGCCTTATTCCGGGACAGGGATCGGGGGCCAACGTCCTGACTTTC.